These T cell receptor beta chains were read from a single sample in a study of T-cell memory formation after mild COVID-19. TCRdb redid the calling of the 5' RACE reads with MiXCR, one entry per CDR3 protein. The table includes 170,000 or so distinct CDR3 sequences, roughly a fifth detected once. The specimen sequenced was PBMCs or a T cell subset sorted from them (not recorded which). Every receptor here comes from an adult woman who had mild COVID-19 (a few samples of this study predate the infection). Cell type and time point are not known. Each CDR3 is given with its conserved first and last residue. The order of the fields is D gene, J gene, clone size, V gene, CDR3 DNA, CDR3 protein. A D gene is named only where the DNA matches it firmly. Clone size appears in some rows only: once, few, many, or a class for an expanded clone.

.,TRBJ2-5,few,TRBV25-1,TGTGCCAGCAGTGAATGGGGCAACCAAGAGACCCAGTACTTC,CASSEWGNQETQYF
.,TRBJ2-1,.,TRBV12-3/TRBV12-4,TGTGCCAGCAGCCCTGTCACCAGCGGGAATGAGCAGTTCTTC,CASSPVTSGNEQFF
TRBD1,TRBJ2-2,.,TRBV29-1,TGCAGCGTTGAAGGGACAGGGGTCACCGGGGAGCTGTTTTTT,CSVEGTGVTGELFF
.,TRBJ1-3,few,TRBV7-9,TGTGCCAGCAGCTTCGGACTGGGCTCTGGAAACACCATATATTTT,CASSFGLGSGNTIYF
TRBD2,TRBJ2-5,.,TRBV15,TGTGCCACCAGCAGGGGACTAGCGGGAGGGCCATCATCGGAGACCCAGTACTTC,CATSRGLAGGPSSETQYF
TRBD1,TRBJ1-1,.,TRBV9,TGTGCCAGCAGCGTAAGGGGACAGCAGAACACTGAAGCTTTCTTT,CASSVRGQQNTEAFF
TRBD2,TRBJ2-7,few,TRBV20-1,TGCAGTGCTAGGTGGACTAGCGGGAGTTACGAGCAGTACTTC,CSARWTSGSYEQYF
TRBD1,TRBJ1-2,.,TRBV4-1,TGCGCCAGCAGCCAAGATATTGGACAGGGGGTTGACTATGGCTACACCTTC,CASSQDIGQGVDYGYTF
.,TRBJ1-2,few,TRBV11-2,TGTGCCAGCAGCCCCGACTCCTGGGCGGGCTACACCTTC,CASSPDSWAGYTF
.,TRBJ1-3,.,TRBV5-1,TGCGCCAGCAGCTTGGAGGTCGGTTCCGGAAACACCATATATTTT,CASSLEVGSGNTIYF
TRBD1,TRBJ2-3,many,TRBV13,TGTGCCAGCAGCGCGGGACAGGGCACAGATACGCAGTATTTT,CASSAGQGTDTQYF
.,TRBJ2-6,few,TRBV7-6,TGTGCCAGCAGCTTAGGGGCAGGACCGGTGTCTGGGGCCAACGTCCTGACTTTC,CASSLGAGPVSGANVLTF
TRBD1,TRBJ1-2,.,TRBV9,TGTGCCAGCAGCGCGAGCGACAGGGTTTATGGCTACACCTTC,CASSASDRVYGYTF
.,TRBJ2-6,once,TRBV6-2/TRBV6-3,TGTGCCAGCAGTTACCTCGTGTCTCCTTCTGGGGCCAACGTCCTGACTTTC,CASSYLVSPSGANVLTF
TRBD1,TRBJ1-6,few,TRBV7-8,TGTGCCAGCAGCCCTGCGGGACAGGGTGGAACACCCCTCCACTTT,CASSPAGQGGTPLHF
.,TRBJ1-1,.,TRBV2,TGTGCCAGCAGTAGACCGGGGGACACTGAAGCTTTCTTT,CASSRPGDTEAFF
.,TRBJ2-3,few,TRBV12-3/TRBV12-4,TGTGCCAGCAGCTCGGGGCCTTCAGATACGCAGTATTTT,CASSSGPSDTQYF
.,TRBJ2-5,few,TRBV11-3,TGTGCCAGCAGCTTATTACAGGCACAAGAGACCCAGTACTTC,CASSLLQAQETQYF
TRBD2,TRBJ2-3,.,TRBV19,TGTGCCAGTACCCGGGGGACTAGCGGGACCACAGATACGCAGTATTTT,CASTRGTSGTTDTQYF
.,TRBJ2-3,.,TRBV20-1,TGCAGTGCTGCCCTTTGGGGAACTACAGATACGCAGTATTTT,CSAALWGTTDTQYF
.,TRBJ2-7,many,TRBV27,TGTGCCAGCGGGGAGGACTACGAGCAGTACTTC,CASGEDYEQYF
TRBD1,TRBJ1-2,.,TRBV7-2,TGTGCCAGCAGCACCGACAGCGGACAGGCTTATGGCTACACCTTC,CASSTDSGQAYGYTF
.,TRBJ2-3,.,TRBV27,TGTGCCAGCAGTGATTTACTAGGAGGCACAGATACGCAGTATTTT,CASSDLLGGTDTQYF
TRBD1,TRBJ1-2,.,TRBV25-1,TGTGCCAGCAGTGAATGGAACAGGGGGGGGGATGGCTACACCTTC,CASSEWNRGGDGYTF
TRBD1,TRBJ2-7,few,TRBV27,TGTGCCAGCAGTCTCCGACAGGGGGCGAGGGAGCAGTACTTC,CASSLRQGAREQYF
TRBD1,TRBJ2-5,.,TRBV24-1,TGTGCCACCAGTGATTACTACCGCGACAGGGACCAAGAGACCCAGTACTTC,CATSDYYRDRDQETQYF
.,TRBJ2-6,.,TRBV2,TGTGCCAGCGATGCAGGGGCGGCCGGGGCCAACGTCCTGACTTTC,CASDAGAAGANVLTF
TRBD1,TRBJ2-2,.,TRBV9,TGTGCCAGCAGCGGTGACAGGGTTAAGGGCACCGGGGAGCTGTTTTTT,CASSGDRVKGTGELFF
.,TRBJ1-4,.,TRBV21-1,TGTGCCAGCAGCACGACAGGTCAGGAGGAAAAACTGTTTTTT,CASSTTGQEEKLFF
TRBD1,TRBJ1-5,.,TRBV6-2/TRBV6-3,TGTGCCAGCAGTTACCTCCAGGGGGTCGTGCAGCCCCAGCATTTT,CASSYLQGVVQPQHF